This TCR beta chain appears in the sequencing data of a study of Graves' ophthalmopathy and Graves' hyperthyroidism. No progression to ophthalmopathy over 18 months defined stable hyperthyroidism. Patients with other autoimmune diseases, uncontrolled infections, pregnancy or lactation were excluded. Study findings and constraints: The blood repertoire also included most expanded thyroid clonotypes above 0.001 frequency.

RNA transcripts were the source from which TCR beta CDR3 regions were amplified. HTBI primers primed a first-round RT-PCR, and a second-round multiplex PCR followed. TCRdb fed the multiplex PCR reads into MiXCR, producing one record per CDR3 protein. In the table there are 500,000 to 700,000 distinct CDR3 sequences, about 20% of which are singletons. Trimming pared 7 bases from V and 3 bases from J, leaving 12 bases between. The CDR3 has 13 residues. Germline V gives CDR1 MNHNS, CDR2 SASEGT. Points on this clonotype: Its antigen is unknown.

This clonotype was obtained from a woman under 30 with stable Graves' hyperthyroidism. Some clones in this sample may be carry-over from other donors' samples. V usage is TRBV6-1 and J usage is TRBJ1-1, with no clear D. Sequencing used peripheral blood. The CDR3 protein is CASNRGMYTEAFF. The CDR3 nucleotides read TGTGCCAGCAACCGAGGGATGTACACTGAAGCTTTCTTT.